This TCR beta chain was sequenced in a study of shared clonotypes between healthy human individuals. Details on this clone: The antigen is undetermined.

General study results and limits: Blood alone was sampled, and tissue repertoires likely differ. Several donors held 4.5% to 5% of naive CD4 clonotypes in common.

The CDR3 consists of 14 residues. Germline loops: CDR1 LNHDA, CDR2 SQIVND (reference sequence). Trimming cost V 3 bases and J 10 bases, with 16 bases left between them. Genomic DNA per cell subset filled all wells of several immunoSEQ plates. Sequenced by immunoSEQ multiplex PCR; TCRdb stores in-frame clones only, minus some. The sample includes approximately 2,000,000 clones, less than 95% of them seen just once. Every donor, a Caucasian adult, lived in Nashville, Tennessee. Sequenced material: naive CD4+ T cells from PBMCs. Subset indicated: CD45RA+ positively selected. The TCR sequence derives from a man between 18 and 35 years old in good health. Some clones in this sample may be carry-over from other donors' samples. J is TRBJ2-1 and V is TRBV19; no clear D. The CDR3: CASSMGLAATEQFF. CDR3 in DNA: TGTGCCAGTAGTATGGGTTTAGCAGCGACCGAGCAGTTCTTC.